The 11 T cell receptor beta chains given below trace back to one sample, sequenced in a study of response to subunit inactivated influenza vaccine. TCRdb ran MiXCR on the RT-PCR reads and lists one entry per CDR3 protein. The table lists 500,000 to 550,000 distinct CDR3 sequences, under 30% of them singletons. These same records also appear under a second study, on T cells expressing NK-cell markers. That investigation notes: Beta-chain TCR cDNA was generated via 5'RACE template switching with UMIs.

The sequences come from CD4+ T cells sorted from PBMCs, collected about 12 days after vaccination. Receptors originate from a man between 50 and 59 years old who received an inactivated influenza vaccine.

This clonotype was picked up one time. V is TRBV6-2 or TRBV6-3 and J is TRBJ2-2; D may match TRBD1 or TRBD2 (5 bases each). From germline, CDR1 is MNHEY and CDR2 SVGEGT. The CDR3 contains 16 residues. With 0 bases removed from V and 5 bases from J, the gap between germline ends came to 13 bases. The CDR3 loop reads CASSYSGRERTGELFF. The CDR3 nucleotides are TGTGCCAGCAGTTACTCGGGCAGGGAGAGAACCGGGGAGCTGTTTTTT.

This clonotype was found a few times. The chain uses TRBV15 and TRBJ2-3, with 8 nucleotides matching TRBD1. Trimming cost V 3 bases and J 2 bases; bases outside gene matches: 4. Germline lookup yields CDR1 LNHNV and CDR2 YYDKDF (reference sequence). The CDR3 totals 15 residues. CDR3 nucleotides: TGTGCCACCAGCAGGACAGGGGACAACACAGATACGCAGTATTTT. Amino acid sequence: CATSRTGDNTDTQYF.

The J gene is TRBJ1-1, the V gene TRBV15; 8 nucleotides align to TRBD1. Germline lookup yields CDR1 LNHNV and CDR2 YYDKDF (reference sequence). The CDR3 length is 16 residues. Trimming removed 6 bases from V and 0 bases from J; junction bases left unmatched: 9. The CDR3 region is CATSPGTGKMNTEAFF. The CDR3 nucleotides read TGTGCCACCAGTCCCGGGACAGGCAAAATGAACACTGAAGCTTTCTTT.

At least ten counts were recorded for this clonotype. V is TRBV5-1 and J is TRBJ2-3; D not certain. Trimming pared 1 base from V and 0 bases from J, leaving 6 bases between. Germline CDR1 and CDR2: SGHRS and YFSETQ. This CDR3 contains 14 residues. CDR3 in DNA: TGCGCCAGCAGCTTGCTCGGAAGCACAGATACGCAGTATTTT. Translation gives CASSLLGSTDTQYF.

This chain joins TRBV29-1 and TRBJ2-2; perhaps TRBD2 as D (6 bases). The V end lost 5 bases, the J end lost 4 bases, and 11 bases lay between the germline ends. The CDR3 contains 13 residues. Germline CDR1 and CDR2: SQVTM and ANQGSEA. CDR3 bases: TGCAGCGTTAAGGCGGAGGGCACCGGGGAGCTGTTTTTT. Its translation is CSVKAEGTGELFF.

This clonotype occurred many times. This CDR3 is CSASGGNTEAFF. The CDR3 DNA follows: TGCAGTGCTAGCGGCGGGAACACTGAAGCTTTCTTT. V and J are TRBV20-1 and TRBJ1-1; D not certain. CDR1 and CDR2 (germline): DFQATT, SNEGSKA (reference sequence). The CDR3 loop spans 12 amino acids. V lost 3 bases to trimming and J lost 1 base, with 6 bases between them.

The table lists this clonotype with a few counts. V usage is TRBV4-2 and J usage is TRBJ2-3, with D uncertain. This CDR3 contains 15 residues. Germline V gene sequence: CDR1 LGHNA, CDR2 YNFKEQ. Trimming left V 0 bases short and J 3 bases short, with 10 bases between. The CDR3 protein is CASSQDRAKTDTQYF. Here the CDR3 DNA reads TGTGCCAGCAGCCAAGACCGAGCTAAAACAGATACGCAGTATTTT.

The V gene is TRBV10-3, the J gene TRBJ2-1; D uncertain. CDR3 length equals 10 residues. The germline CDR1 and CDR2 sequences are ENHRY and SYGVKD. V lost 11 bases and J lost 7, with 9 bases in between. CDR3 loop: CAVAGNEQFF. As DNA, the CDR3 is TGTGCCGTAGCTGGAAATGAGCAGTTCTTC.

This clonotype was observed many times. J is TRBJ2-1 and V is TRBV10-3; 10 bases fit TRBD2. The junction had 5 bases not matched to a gene; V was cut back by 5 bases and J by 7 bases. The germline gives CDR1 ENHRY, CDR2 SYGVKD. The CDR3 extends over 14 amino acids. CDR3 DNA: TGTGCCATCAGTAGCGGGGGGGCCGTTAATGAGCAGTTCTTC. As protein: CAISSGGAVNEQFF.

The chain carries TRBV14 and TRBJ2-7; tentatively, D is TRBD1 (6 bases). Germline CDR1 and CDR2: SGHDN and FVKESK. The germline V and J ends were trimmed by 5 bases and 2 bases, with 13 bases remaining between them. The CDR3 sequence is 14 residues long. CDR3 in DNA: TGTGCCAGCAGCGTACGCGCAGGGGCCTACGAGCAGTACTTC. Protein product: CASSVRAGAYEQYF.

This clonotype appeared once. The junction shows a germline mismatch at one end, possibly a read error. The CDR3 DNA follows: TGTGCCAGCAGCGTAGAACAGCAAGAGACACAGTACTTC. As protein: CASSVEQQETQYF. The chain carries TRBV9 and TRBJ2-5; D not resolved. The CDR3 consists of 13 residues. The V gene's germline CDR1 is SGDLS and CDR2 YYNGEE.